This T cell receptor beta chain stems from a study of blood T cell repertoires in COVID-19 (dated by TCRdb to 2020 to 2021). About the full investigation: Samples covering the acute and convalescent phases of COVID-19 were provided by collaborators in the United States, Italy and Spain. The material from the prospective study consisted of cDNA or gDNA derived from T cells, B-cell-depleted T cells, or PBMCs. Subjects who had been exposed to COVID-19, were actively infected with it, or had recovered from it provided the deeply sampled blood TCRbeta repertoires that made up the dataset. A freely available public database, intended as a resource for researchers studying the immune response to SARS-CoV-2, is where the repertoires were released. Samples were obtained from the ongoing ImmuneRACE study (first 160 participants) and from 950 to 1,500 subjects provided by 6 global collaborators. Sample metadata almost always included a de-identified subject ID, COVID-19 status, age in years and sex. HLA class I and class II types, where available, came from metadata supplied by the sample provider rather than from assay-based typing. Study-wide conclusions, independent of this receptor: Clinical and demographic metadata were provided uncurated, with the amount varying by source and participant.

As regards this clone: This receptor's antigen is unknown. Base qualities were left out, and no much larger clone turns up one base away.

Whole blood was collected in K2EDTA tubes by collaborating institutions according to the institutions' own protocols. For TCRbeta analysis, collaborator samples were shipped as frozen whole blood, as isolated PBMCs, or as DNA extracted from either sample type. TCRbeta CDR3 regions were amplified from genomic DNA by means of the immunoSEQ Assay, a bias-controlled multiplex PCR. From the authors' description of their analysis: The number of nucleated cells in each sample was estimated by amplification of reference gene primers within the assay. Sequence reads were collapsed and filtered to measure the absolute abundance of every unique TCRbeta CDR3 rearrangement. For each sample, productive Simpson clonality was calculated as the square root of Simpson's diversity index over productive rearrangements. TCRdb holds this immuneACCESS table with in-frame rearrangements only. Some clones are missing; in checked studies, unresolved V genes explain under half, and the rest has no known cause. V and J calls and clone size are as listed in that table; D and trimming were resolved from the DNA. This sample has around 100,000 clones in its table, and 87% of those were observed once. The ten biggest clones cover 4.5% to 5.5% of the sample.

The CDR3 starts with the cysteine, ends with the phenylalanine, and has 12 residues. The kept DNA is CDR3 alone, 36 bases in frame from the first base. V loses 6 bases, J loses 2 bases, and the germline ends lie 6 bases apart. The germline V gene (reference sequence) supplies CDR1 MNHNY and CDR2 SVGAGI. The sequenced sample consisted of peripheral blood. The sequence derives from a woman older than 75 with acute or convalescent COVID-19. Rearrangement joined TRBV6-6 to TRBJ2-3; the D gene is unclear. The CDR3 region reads CASRTNTDTQYF. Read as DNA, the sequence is TGTGCCAGCAGAACAAACACAGATACGCAGTATTTT.